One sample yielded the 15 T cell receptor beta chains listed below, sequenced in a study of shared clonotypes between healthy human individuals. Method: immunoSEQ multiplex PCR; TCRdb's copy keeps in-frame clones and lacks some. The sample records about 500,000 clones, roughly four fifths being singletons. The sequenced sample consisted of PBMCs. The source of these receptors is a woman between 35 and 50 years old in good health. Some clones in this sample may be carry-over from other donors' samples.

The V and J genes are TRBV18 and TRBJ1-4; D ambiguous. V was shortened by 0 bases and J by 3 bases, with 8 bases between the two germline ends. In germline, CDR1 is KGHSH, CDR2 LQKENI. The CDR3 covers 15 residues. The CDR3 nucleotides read TGTGCCAGCTCACCACCGGTAGGGTCTAATGAAAAACTGTTTTTT. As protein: CASSPPVGSNEKLFF.

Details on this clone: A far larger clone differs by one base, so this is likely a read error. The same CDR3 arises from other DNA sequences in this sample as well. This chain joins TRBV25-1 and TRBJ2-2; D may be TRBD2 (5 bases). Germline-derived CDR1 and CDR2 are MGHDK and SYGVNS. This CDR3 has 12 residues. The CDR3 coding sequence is TGTGCCAGCAGTGAATCTACCGGGGAGCTGTTCTTT. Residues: CASSESTGELFF.

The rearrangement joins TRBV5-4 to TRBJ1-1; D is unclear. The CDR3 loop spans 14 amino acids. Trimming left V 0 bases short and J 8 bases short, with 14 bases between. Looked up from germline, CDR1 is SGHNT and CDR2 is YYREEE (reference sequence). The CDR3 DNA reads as TGTGCCAGCAGCTTGGCATTAATGGGAGGGGAAGCTTTCTTT. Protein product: CASSLALMGGEAFF. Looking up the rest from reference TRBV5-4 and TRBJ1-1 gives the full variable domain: ETGVTQSPTHLIKTRGQQVTLRCSSQSGHNTVSWYQQALGQGPQFIFQYYREEENGRGNFPPRFSGLQFPNYSSELNVNALELDDSALYLCASSLALMGGEAFFGQGTRLTVV.

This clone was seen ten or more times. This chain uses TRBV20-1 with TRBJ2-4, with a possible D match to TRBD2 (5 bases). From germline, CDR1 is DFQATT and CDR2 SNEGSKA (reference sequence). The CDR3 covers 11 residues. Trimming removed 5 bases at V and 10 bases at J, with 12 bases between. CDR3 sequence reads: CSAGHREIQYF. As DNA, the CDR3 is TGCAGTGCTGGGCATAGGGAGATTCAGTACTTC.

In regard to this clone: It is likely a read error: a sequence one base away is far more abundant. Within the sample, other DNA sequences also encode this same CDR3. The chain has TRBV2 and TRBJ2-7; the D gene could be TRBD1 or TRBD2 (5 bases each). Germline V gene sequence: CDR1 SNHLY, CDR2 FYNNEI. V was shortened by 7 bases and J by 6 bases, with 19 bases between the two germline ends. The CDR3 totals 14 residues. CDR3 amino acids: CASKSRDASAEQYF. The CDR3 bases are TGTGCCAGCAAGTCCCGGGACGCCTCAGCCGAGCAGTACTTC.

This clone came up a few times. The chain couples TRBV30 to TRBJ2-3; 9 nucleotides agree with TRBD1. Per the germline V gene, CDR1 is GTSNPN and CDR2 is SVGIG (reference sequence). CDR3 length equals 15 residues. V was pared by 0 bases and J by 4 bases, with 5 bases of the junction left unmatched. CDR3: CAWSVGQGSADTQYF. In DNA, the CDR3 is TGTGCCTGGAGTGTAGGACAGGGGTCGGCAGATACGCAGTATTTT.

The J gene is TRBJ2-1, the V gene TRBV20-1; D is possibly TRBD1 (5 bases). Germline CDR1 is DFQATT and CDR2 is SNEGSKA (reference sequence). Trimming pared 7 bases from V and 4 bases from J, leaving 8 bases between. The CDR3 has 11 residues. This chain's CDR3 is CSVSGYNEQFF. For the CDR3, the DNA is TGCAGTGTGTCAGGGTACAATGAGCAGTTCTTC.

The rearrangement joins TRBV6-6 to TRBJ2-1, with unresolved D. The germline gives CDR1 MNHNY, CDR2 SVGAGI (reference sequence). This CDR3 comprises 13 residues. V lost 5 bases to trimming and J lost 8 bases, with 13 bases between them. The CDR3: CASSEQSSYEQFF. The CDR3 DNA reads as TGTGCCAGCAGTGAGCAAAGCAGTTATGAGCAGTTCTTC.

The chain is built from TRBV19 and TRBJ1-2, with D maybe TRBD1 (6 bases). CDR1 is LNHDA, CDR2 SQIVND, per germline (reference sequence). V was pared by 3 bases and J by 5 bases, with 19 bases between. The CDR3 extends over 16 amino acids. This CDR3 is CASSITLFPGDYGYTF. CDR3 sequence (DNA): TGTGCCAGTAGTATTACGTTATTCCCAGGGGATTATGGCTACACCTTC.

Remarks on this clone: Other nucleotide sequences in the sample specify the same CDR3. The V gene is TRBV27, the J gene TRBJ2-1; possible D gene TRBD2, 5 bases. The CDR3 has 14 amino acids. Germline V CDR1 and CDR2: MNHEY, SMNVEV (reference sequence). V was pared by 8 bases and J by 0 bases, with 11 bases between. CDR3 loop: CASSSGSSYNEQFF. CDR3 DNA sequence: TGTGCCAGCTCCAGCGGAAGCTCCTACAATGAGCAGTTCTTC.

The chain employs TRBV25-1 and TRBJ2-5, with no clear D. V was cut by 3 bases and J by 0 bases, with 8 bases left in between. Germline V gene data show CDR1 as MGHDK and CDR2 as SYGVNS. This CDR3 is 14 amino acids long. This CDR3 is CASSDLGNQETQYF. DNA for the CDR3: TGTGCCAGCAGTGATTTGGGGAACCAAGAGACCCAGTACTTC.

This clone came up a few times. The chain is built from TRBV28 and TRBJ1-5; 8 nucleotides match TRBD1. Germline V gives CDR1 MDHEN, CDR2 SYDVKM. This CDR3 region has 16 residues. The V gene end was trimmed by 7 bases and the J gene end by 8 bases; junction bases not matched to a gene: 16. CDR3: CASTSLGRGPKEPQHF. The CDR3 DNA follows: TGTGCCAGCACCTCCTTGGGCAGGGGGCCTAAGGAGCCCCAGCATTTT. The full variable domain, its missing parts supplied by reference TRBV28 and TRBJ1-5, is DVKVTQSSRYLVKRTGEKVFLECVQDMDHENMFWYRQDPGLGLRLIYFSYDVKMKEKGDIPEGYSVSREKKERFSLILESASTNQTSMYLCASTSLGRGPKEPQHFGDGTRLSIL.

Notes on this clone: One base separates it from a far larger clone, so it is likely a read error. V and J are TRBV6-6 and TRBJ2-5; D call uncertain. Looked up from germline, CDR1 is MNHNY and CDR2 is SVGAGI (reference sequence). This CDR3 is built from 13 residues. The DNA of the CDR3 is TGTGCCTGCAGCCCTCAGCCCCAGGAGACCCAGTACTTC. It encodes CACSPQPQETQYF.

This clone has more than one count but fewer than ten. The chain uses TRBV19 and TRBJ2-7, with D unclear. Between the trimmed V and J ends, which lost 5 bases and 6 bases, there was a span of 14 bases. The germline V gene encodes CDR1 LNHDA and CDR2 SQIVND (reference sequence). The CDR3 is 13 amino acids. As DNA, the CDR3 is TGTGCCAGTAGTGCCGGCCGGGCAAGCGAGCAGTACTTC. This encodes CASSAGRASEQYF. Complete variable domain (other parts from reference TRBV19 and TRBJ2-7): DGGITQSPKYLFRKEGQNVTLSCEQNLNHDAMYWYRQDPGQGLRLIYYSQIVNDFQKGDIAEGYSVSREKKESFPLTVTSAQKNPTAFYLCASSAGRASEQYFGPGTRLTVT.

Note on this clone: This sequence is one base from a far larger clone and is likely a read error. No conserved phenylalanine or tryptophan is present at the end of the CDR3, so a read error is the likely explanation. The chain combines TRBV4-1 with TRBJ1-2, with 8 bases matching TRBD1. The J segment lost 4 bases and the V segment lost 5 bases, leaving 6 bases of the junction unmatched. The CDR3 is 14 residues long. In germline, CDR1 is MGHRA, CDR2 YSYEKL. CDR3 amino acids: CASSSRTGSYGYTS. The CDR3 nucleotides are TGCGCCAGCAGCTCTCGGACAGGGTCCTATGGCTACACCTCC.